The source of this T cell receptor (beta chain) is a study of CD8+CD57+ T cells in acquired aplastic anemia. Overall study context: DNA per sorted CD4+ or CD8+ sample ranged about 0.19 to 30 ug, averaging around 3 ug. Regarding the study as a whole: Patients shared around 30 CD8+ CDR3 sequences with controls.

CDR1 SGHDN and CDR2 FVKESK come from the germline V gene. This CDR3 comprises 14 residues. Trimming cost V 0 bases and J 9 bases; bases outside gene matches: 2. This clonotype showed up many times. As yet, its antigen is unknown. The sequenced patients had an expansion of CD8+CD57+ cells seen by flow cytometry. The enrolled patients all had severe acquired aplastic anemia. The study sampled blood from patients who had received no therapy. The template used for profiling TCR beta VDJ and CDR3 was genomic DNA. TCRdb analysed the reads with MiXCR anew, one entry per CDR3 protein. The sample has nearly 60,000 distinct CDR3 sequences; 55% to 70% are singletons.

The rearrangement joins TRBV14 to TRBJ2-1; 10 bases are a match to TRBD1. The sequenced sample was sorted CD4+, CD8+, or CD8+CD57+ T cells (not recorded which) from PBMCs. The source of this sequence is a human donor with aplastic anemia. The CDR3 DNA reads TGTGCCAGCAGCCAAGAGACAGGGGGCACTGAGCAGTTCTTC. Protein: CASSQETGGTEQFF.